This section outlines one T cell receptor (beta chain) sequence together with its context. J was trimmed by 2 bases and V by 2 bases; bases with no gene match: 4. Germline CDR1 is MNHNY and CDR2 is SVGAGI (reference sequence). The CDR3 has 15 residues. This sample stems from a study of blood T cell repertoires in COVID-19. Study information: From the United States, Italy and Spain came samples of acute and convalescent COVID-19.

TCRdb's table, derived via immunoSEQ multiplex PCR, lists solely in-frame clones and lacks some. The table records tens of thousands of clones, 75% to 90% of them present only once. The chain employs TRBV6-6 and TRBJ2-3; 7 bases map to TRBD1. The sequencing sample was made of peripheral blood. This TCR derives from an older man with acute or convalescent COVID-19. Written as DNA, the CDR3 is TGTGCCAGCAGTTACAGGGGGCCCACCACAGATACGCAGTATTTT. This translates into CASSYRGPTTDTQYF.